This is a list of T cell receptor beta chains from one sample in a study of tumor-infiltrating lymphocytes in oesophageal squamous cell carcinoma. TCRdb re-derived calls from the PCR reads in MiXCR, one entry per CDR3 protein. Among fewer than 20,000 distinct CDR3 sequences listed, approximately 40% were seen once. Specimen: normal esophageal tissue next to the tumor. These receptors originate from a male donor with esophageal squamous cell carcinoma. CDR3s include the opening cysteine and the closing phenylalanine or tryptophan. The D gene is left open where the match is weak. The size entry is marked missing in some rows and otherwise reads once, few, many or a size class.

V gene,D gene,clone size,J gene,CDR3 protein,CDR3 DNA
TRBV20-1,NA,many,TRBJ2-7,CSARDVNGRPTYEQYF,TGCAGTGCTAGAGATGTTAACGGCAGGCCTACCTACGAGCAGTACTTC
TRBV6-1,TRBD1,medium-sized,TRBJ2-7,CASSEALVGTGSSEQYF,TGTGCCAGCAGTGAAGCGCTAGTTGGGACAGGGTCCTCCGAGCAGTACTTC
TRBV7-2,TRBD2,NA,TRBJ2-7,CASSSTRTSGRALSYEQYF,TGTGCCAGCAGCTCGACCCGGACTAGCGGGAGGGCCCTCTCCTACGAGCAGTACTTC
TRBV7-2,TRBD2,NA,TRBJ2-5,CASSVGWTSYPTETQYF,TGTGCCAGCAGCGTAGGATGGACTAGCTACCCCACGGAGACCCAGTACTTC
TRBV7-9,NA,NA,TRBJ2-7,CASSFPTSVGIFEQYF,TGTGCCAGCAGCTTCCCGACCTCCGTCGGAATTTTCGAGCAGTACTTC
TRBV5-6,NA,NA,TRBJ1-4,CASSLWSGRNEKLFF,TGTGCCAGCAGCTTGTGGTCGGGGCGTAATGAAAAACTGTTTTTT
TRBV6-1,TRBD1,NA,TRBJ1-5,CASREGGRDQPQHF,TGTGCCAGCAGGGAAGGGGGCCGCGATCAGCCCCAGCATTTT
TRBV7-9,NA,NA,TRBJ2-1,CASSLGYGAGEQFF,TGTGCCAGCAGCTTAGGTTACGGGGCAGGTGAGCAGTTCTTC
TRBV7-9,NA,few,TRBJ1-6,CASSRKAGTENSPLHF,TGTGCCAGCAGCCGTAAAGCCGGGACCGAAAATTCACCCCTCCACTTT
TRBV6-1,NA,many,TRBJ2-1,CASRSATFSYNEQFF,TGTGCCAGCAGGTCTGCGACCTTCTCCTACAATGAGCAGTTCTTC
TRBV27,NA,NA,TRBJ2-2,CASSLSGRPTGELFF,TGTGCCAGCAGTTTATCTGGTCGACCGACCGGGGAGCTGTTTTTT
TRBV28,TRBD2,many,TRBJ2-7,CASNASGRDEQYF,TGTGCCAGCAACGCTAGCGGGAGGGACGAGCAGTACTTC
TRBV9,TRBD1,NA,TRBJ2-7,CASSPDSGTGSSEQYF,TGTGCCAGCAGCCCAGATTCCGGGACAGGGTCCTCCGAGCAGTACTTC
TRBV7-9,NA,medium-sized,TRBJ2-1,CASSSARDHQFF,TGTGCCAGCAGCTCAGCCCGGGACCACCAGTTCTTC
TRBV7-2,NA,NA,TRBJ2-3,CASSLGIGTDTQYF,TGTGCCAGCAGCTTAGGCATAGGCACAGATACGCAGTATTTT
TRBV24-1,NA,NA,TRBJ2-3,CATSDSITDTQYF,TGTGCCACCAGTGATTCCATCACAGATACGCAGTATTTT
TRBV12-3/TRBV12-4,NA,many,TRBJ2-2,CASDPSSTGELFF,TGTGCCAGCGATCCCTCGTCCACCGGGGAGCTGTTTTTT
TRBV20-1,TRBD2,NA,TRBJ2-7,CSASAGLAGDYEQYF,TGCAGTGCTAGTGCTGGACTAGCGGGAGACTACGAGCAGTACTTC